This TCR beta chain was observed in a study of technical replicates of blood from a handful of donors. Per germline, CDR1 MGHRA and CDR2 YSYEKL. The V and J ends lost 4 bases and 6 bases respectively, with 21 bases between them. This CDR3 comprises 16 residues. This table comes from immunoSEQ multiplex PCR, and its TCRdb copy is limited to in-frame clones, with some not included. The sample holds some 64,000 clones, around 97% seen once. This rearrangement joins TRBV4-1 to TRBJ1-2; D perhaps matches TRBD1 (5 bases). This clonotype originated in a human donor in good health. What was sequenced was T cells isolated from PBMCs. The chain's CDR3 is CASSLARSAGHHGYTF. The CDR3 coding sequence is TGCGCCAGCAGCCTAGCCCGGAGCGCAGGGCACCATGGCTACACCTTC.